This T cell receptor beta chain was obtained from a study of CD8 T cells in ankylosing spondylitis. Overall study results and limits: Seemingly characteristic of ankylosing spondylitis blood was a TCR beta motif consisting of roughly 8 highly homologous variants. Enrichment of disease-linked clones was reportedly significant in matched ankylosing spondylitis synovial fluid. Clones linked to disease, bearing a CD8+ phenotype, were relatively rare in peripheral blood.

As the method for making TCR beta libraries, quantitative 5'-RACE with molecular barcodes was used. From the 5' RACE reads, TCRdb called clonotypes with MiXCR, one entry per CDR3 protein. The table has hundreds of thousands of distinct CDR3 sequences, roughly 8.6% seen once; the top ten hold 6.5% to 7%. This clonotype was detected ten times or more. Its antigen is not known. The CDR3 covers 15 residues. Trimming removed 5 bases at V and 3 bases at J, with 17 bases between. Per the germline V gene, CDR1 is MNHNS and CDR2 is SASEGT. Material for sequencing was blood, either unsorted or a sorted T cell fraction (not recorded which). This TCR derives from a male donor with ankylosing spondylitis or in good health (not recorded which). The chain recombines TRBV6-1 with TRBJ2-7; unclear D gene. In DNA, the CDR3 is TGTGCCAGCAGTCCCCAGTCCCTTAGTGTCTACGAGCAGTACTTC. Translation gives CASSPQSLSVYEQYF.